This TCR beta chain was recovered during a study of shared T cell receptors in the human thymus. This table comes from immunoSEQ multiplex PCR, and its TCRdb copy is limited to in-frame clones, with some not included. The table records some 720,000 clones, around 87% of them present only once. The trim removed 1 base at V and 6 bases at J, leaving 6 bases unmatched. The CDR3 loop spans 16 amino acids. The germline V gene encodes CDR1 SGHVS and CDR2 FNYEAQ. These data were also filed under a second study, of human thymus T cells. As that study records: Donors were healthy Finnish infants having corrective surgery for congenital heart defects. The thymus tissue came from resections taken during corrective heart surgery. Among thymic and blood repertoires, usage of V and J genes appeared biased. Related research found strongly overlapping thymic repertoires in unrelated individuals.

This TCR was recovered from a boy under two years old with a congenital heart defect. Sequencing used thymocytes. This chain connects TRBV7-6 to TRBJ2-1; TRBD2 matches at 10 bases. The CDR3 nucleotides read TGTGCCAGCAGCTTAGGGGTGTCTAGCGGGAGCAATGAGCAGTTCTTC. Encoded protein: CASSLGVSSGSNEQFF.